This TCR beta chain was observed in a study of cytomegalovirus exposure and HLA in healthy donors. V shed 0 bases, J shed 4 bases, and the junction held 6 bases outside the gene matches. This CDR3 has 15 amino acids. Germline V gene sequence: CDR1 SGHRS, CDR2 YFSETQ. Repertoires were generated with immunoSEQ multiplex PCR, while TCRdb's copy carries only in-frame clones and drops some. The sample shows about 150,000 clones, 86% of them seen only once. The sample consisted of PBMCs. The rearrangement links TRBV5-1 to TRBJ1-2, with 7 bases lining up with TRBD1. This sequence was found in a human donor in good health. The CDR3 protein is CASSLEPGQFYGYTF. The CDR3 nucleotides are TGCGCCAGCAGCTTGGAACCGGGACAGTTCTATGGCTACACCTTC.